This TCR beta chain came from a study of pediatric ulcerative colitis. Some clones are missing from TCRdb's copy, which holds only in-frame ones; the method was immunoSEQ multiplex PCR. The table lists under 70,000 clones, around 87% of them singletons, with about 1.5% in the top ten. Germline V gives CDR1 SQVTM, CDR2 ANQGSEA. V gave up 5 bases and J gave up 6 bases, with 19 bases separating them. This CDR3 region has 14 residues. The chain links TRBV29-1 to TRBJ1-2, with D possibly being TRBD1 (5 bases). This TCR was recovered from a boy younger than 18 who was a control in a study of pediatric ulcerative colitis. The sample was blood. The CDR3 here is CSVSPAGPVDGYTF. In nucleotides, the CDR3 is TGCAGCGTTTCCCCGGCAGGGCCCGTTGATGGCTACACCTTC.